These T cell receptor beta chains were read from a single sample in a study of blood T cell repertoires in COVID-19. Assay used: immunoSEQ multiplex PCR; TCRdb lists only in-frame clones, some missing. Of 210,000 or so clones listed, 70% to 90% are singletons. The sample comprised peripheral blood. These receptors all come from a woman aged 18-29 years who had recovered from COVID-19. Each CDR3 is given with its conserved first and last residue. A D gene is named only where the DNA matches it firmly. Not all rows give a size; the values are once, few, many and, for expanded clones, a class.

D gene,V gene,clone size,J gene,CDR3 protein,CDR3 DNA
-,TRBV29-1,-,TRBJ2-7,CSVVMRQPGNEQYF,TGCAGCGTTGTTATGCGGCAACCGGGGAACGAGCAGTACTTC
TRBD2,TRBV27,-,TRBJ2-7,CASSNPGTTPYEQYF,TGTGCCAGCAGCAATCCCGGGACTACACCCTACGAGCAGTACTTC
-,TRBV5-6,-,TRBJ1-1,CASSPGQSNTEAFF,TGTGCCAGCAGCCCAGGACAGTCGAACACTGAAGCTTTCTTT
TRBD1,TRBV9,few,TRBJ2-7,CASSPRQGAGEQYF,TGTGCCAGCAGCCCGAGACAGGGGGCGGGGGAGCAGTACTTC
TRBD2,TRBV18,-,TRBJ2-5,CASSPGTIFGETQYF,TGTGCCAGCTCACCAGGGACTATCTTTGGAGAGACCCAGTACTTC
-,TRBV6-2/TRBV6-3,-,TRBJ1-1,CASSVTGTIEAFF,TGTGCCAGCAGTGTTACAGGAACGATAGAAGCTTTCTTT
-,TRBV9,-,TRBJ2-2,CASSVGTNRDTGELFF,TGTGCCAGCAGCGTAGGGACAAACAGGGACACCGGGGAGCTGTTTTTT
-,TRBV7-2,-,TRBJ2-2,CASSPTGYYTGELFF,TGTGCCAGCAGCCCGACCGGGTACTACACCGGGGAGCTGTTTTTT
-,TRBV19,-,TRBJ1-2,CASIVGGGNYGYTF,TGTGCCAGTATTGTGGGAGGAGGTAACTATGGCTACACCTTC
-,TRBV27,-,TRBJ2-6,CASSLYTDGANVLTF,TGTGCCAGCAGTTTATATACAGATGGGGCCAACGTCCTGACTTTC
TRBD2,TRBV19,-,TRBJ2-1,CASRDAGTSGRKYDEQFF,TGTGCCAGTAGAGACGCCGGGACTAGCGGGAGAAAATACGATGAGCAGTTCTTC
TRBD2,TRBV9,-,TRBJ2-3,CASSTSAGGRTDTQYF,TGTGCCAGCAGCACTTCGGCGGGGGGCCGCACAGATACGCAGTATTTT
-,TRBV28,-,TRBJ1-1,CASSLLILYTEAFF,TGTGCCAGCAGTTTACTCATACTATACACTGAAGCTTTCTTT
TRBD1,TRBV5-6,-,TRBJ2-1,CASSSGQGYEQFF,TGTGCCAGCAGCTCTGGACAGGGCTATGAGCAGTTCTTC
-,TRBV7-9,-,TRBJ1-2,CASSLDRVLYGYTF,TGTGCCAGCAGCTTAGACAGGGTTCTTTATGGCTACACCTTC
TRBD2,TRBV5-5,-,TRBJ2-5,CASSLRSSGFQETQYF,TGTGCCAGCAGCTTGCGATCTAGCGGGTTTCAAGAGACCCAGTACTTC
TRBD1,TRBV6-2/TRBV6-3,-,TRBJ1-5,CASSYSGGSGQPQHF,TGTGCCAGCAGTTACTCAGGGGGCTCGGGACAGCCCCAGCATTTT
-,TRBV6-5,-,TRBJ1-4,CASSSLNEKLFF,TGTGCCAGCAGTTCCCTAAATGAAAAACTGTTTTTT
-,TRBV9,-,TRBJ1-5,CASSVGRFGQPQHF,TGTGCCAGCAGCGTAGGCCGGTTCGGGCAGCCCCAGCATTTT
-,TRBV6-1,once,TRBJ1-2,CASSEFWEDDYGYTF,TGTGCCAGCAGTGAATTTTGGGAGGACGACTATGGCTACACCTTC
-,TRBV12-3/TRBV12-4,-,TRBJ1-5,CASRLFRQPQHF,TGTGCCAGCAGATTATTTCGTCAGCCCCAGCATTTT
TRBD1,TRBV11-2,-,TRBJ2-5,CASSSGQGGQTQYF,TGTGCCAGCAGCTCGGGACAGGGTGGACAGACCCAGTACTTC
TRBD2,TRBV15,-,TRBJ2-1,CATRLGTSFSYNEQFF,TGTGCCACCCGCCTAGGGACTAGCTTTTCCTACAATGAGCAGTTCTTC
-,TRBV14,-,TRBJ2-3,CASSQVMARGTQYF,TGTGCCAGCAGCCAAGTCATGGCTCGCGGTACGCAGTATTTT
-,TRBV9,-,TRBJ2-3,CASSTQLEADTQYF,TGTGCCAGCAGCACCCAACTAGAAGCAGATACGCAGTATTTT
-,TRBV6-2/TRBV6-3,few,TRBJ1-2,CASSLSGGAYGYTF,TGTGCCAGCAGCCTGTCGGGAGGGGCCTATGGCTACACCTTC
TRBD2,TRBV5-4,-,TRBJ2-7,CASSHSGTTYEQYF,TGTGCCAGCAGCCATAGCGGGACTACCTACGAGCAGTACTTC
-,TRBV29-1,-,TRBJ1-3,CSVSDSFRPGNTIYF,TGCAGCGTATCGGACAGTTTCAGGCCTGGAAACACCATATATTTT
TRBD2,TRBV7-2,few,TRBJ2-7,CASSSGLAGGYEQYF,TGTGCCAGCAGCTCAGGACTAGCGGGAGGCTACGAGCAGTACTTC
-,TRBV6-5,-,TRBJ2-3,CASTILTSTDTQYF,TGTGCCAGCACCATATTAACTAGCACAGATACGCAGTATTTT
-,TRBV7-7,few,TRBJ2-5,CASSLAAADQETQYF,TGTGCCAGCAGCTTAGCGGCCGCTGACCAAGAGACCCAGTACTTC
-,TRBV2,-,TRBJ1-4,CASRPGATTNEKLFF,TGTGCCAGCCGACCAGGGGCAACAACTAATGAAAAACTGTTTTTT
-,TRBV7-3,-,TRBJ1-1,CASSLNRENTEAFF,TGTGCCAGCAGCTTGAACAGGGAAAACACTGAAGCTTTCTTT
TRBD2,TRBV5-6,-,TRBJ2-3,CASPRRERHTQYF,TGTGCCAGCCCGCGGCGGGAGCGGCATACGCAGTATTTT
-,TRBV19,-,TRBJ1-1,CASSDEGNTEAFF,TGTGCCAGTAGTGACGAGGGAAACACTGAAGCTTTCTTT
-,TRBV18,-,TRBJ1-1,CASSQNRVDTEAFF,TGTGCCAGCTCACAAAACAGGGTGGACACTGAAGCTTTCTTT
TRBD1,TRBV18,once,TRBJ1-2,CASSDQGADYGYTF,TGTGCCAGCTCAGACCAGGGGGCGGACTATGGCTACACCTTC
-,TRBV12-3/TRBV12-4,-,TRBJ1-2,CASSNGQYGYTF,TGTGCCAGCAGTAACGGACAGTATGGCTACACCTTC
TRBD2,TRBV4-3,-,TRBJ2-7,CASSQQRLAGVEYVYEQYF,TGCGCCAGCAGCCAACAGAGACTAGCGGGAGTCGAGTACGTCTACGAGCAGTACTTC
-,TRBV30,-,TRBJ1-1,CAWIRDTTEAFF,TGTGCCTGGATCCGGGACACCACTGAAGCTTTCTTT
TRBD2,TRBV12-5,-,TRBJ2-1,CASGPGEGTPSYNEQFF,TGTGCTAGTGGCCCGGGGGAGGGTACCCCCTCCTACAATGAGCAGTTCTTC
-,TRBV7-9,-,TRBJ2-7,CASSLAAASYEQYF,TGTGCCAGCAGCTTAGCGGCAGCGAGTTACGAGCAGTACTTC
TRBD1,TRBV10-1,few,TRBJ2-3,CASSEQGAGTDTQYF,TGCGCCAGCAGTGAGCAGGGGGCGGGCACAGATACGCAGTATTTT
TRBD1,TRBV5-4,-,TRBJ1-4,CASSPYRGDEKLFF,TGTGCCAGCAGCCCGTACAGGGGGGATGAAAAACTGTTTTTT
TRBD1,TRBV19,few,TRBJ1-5,CASSIRTGGNQPQHF,TGTGCCAGTAGTATTAGGACAGGGGGCAATCAGCCCCAGCATTTT
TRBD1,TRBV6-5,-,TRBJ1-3,CASRDGTGEGTIYF,TGTGCCAGCAGGGACGGGACAGGGGAGGGCACCATATATTTT
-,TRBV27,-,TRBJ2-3,CATRLAPTDTQYF,TGTGCCACCCGACTTGCGCCCACAGATACGCAGTATTTT
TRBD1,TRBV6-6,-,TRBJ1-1,CASSYDRAGNTEAFF,TGTGCCAGCAGTTACGACAGGGCGGGGAACACTGAAGCTTTCTTT
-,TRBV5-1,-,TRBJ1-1,CASSLEGDIKNTEAFF,TGCGCCAGCAGCTTGGAGGGGGATATAAAGAACACTGAAGCTTTCTTT
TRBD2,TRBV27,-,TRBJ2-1,CASSGLAGGNEQFF,TGTGCCAGCAGTGGACTAGCGGGGGGCAATGAGCAGTTCTTC
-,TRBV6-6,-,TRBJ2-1,CASSYSLSGRNEQFF,TGTGCCAGCAGTTACTCGTTGAGCGGGCGGAATGAGCAGTTCTTC
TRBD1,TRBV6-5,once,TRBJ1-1,CASSYSDRGTEAFF,TGTGCCAGCAGTTACTCCGACAGGGGAACTGAAGCTTTCTTT
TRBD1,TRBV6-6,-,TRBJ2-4,CASSYAQGVAKNIQYF,TGTGCCAGCAGTTACGCCCAGGGGGTGGCCAAAAACATTCAGTACTTC
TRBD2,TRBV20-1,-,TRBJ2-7,CSASGLAGVEQYF,TGCAGTGCTAGTGGGCTAGCGGGAGTCGAGCAGTACTTC